This T cell receptor beta chain was obtained from a study of cytomegalovirus exposure and HLA in healthy donors. Study-level information: Some 180 million T cells yielded under 130 million unique TCR beta sequences in earlier analysis. Study-wide points: The study assumed roughly uniform donor sequencing depth for presence/absence analyses. Analysis performed later showed TCR beta chains linked to HLA being more clonally expanded than equally common others. The analysis excluded some indistinguishable V segments, including TRBV6-2 and TRBV6-3.

Comment on this clone: Its antigen remains unknown.

Both 60 Vbeta primers and 13 Jbeta primers went into the PCR. Some clones are missing from TCRdb's copy, which holds only in-frame ones; the method was immunoSEQ multiplex PCR. This table holds roughly 160,000 clones, roughly 75% found once. Trimming took 5 bases from V and 8 from J, leaving 9 bases between them. The CDR3 extends over 10 amino acids. The germline gives CDR1 DFQATT, CDR2 SNEGSKA (reference sequence). V is TRBV20-1 and J is TRBJ1-2; D gene ambiguous. The sample comprised PBMCs. This TCR was recovered from a female donor in good health and CMV-seronegative. The CDR3 bases are TGCAGTGCTTCCTCGGGGGGCTACACCTTC. It translates to CSASSGGYTF.